A selection of T cell receptor beta chains follows, all from one sample in a study of monozygotic twins with inflammatory bowel disease. TCRdb reprocessed the 5' RACE reads, with one entry per CDR3 protein and no DNA. The listing contains 85,000 to 110,000 distinct CDR3 sequences. The sample was blood. These receptor sequences come from a human donor with ulcerative colitis or Crohn's disease, or a healthy co-twin of an affected twin (not recorded which). Each CDR3 is given with its conserved first and last residue.

CDR3aa	j_gene	v_gene
CASSLLGTGAPDTQYF	TRBJ2-3	TRBV7-2
CASSFGSGSTGELFF	TRBJ2-2	TRBV5-1
CASSLGQMYGYTF	TRBJ1-2	TRBV5-6
CAWSVHSTGELFF	TRBJ2-2	TRBV30
CASSLTGGNFEQFF	TRBJ2-1	TRBV28
CASSFDQDGGYTF	TRBJ1-2	TRBV12-3/TRBV12-4
CASSLVLAGAYEQYF	TRBJ2-7	TRBV12-3/TRBV12-4
CASSPNTAPIQRRADSPLHF	TRBJ1-6	TRBV18
CASSYSRAGNTEAFF	TRBJ1-1	TRBV6-5
CSALGLAGGQETQYF	TRBJ2-5	TRBV29-1
CASRIGQGPSYGYTF	TRBJ1-2	TRBV6-1
CASSQDTGRSVAGIPDTQYF	TRBJ2-3	TRBV4-3
CSAQLGSTNEKLFF	TRBJ1-4	TRBV20-1
CASSLAFGGLETQYF	TRBJ2-5	TRBV5-1
CASSHTGRNNEQIF	TRBJ2-1	TRBV7-9
CSVERLAGGELFF	TRBJ2-2	TRBV29-1
CAWWGTGRINYGYTF	TRBJ1-2	TRBV30
CATSRERLSNEKLFF	TRBJ1-4	TRBV15
CASSSRQVRLTGELFF	TRBJ2-2	TRBV27
CASSFAARGARNEQFF	TRBJ2-1	TRBV5-5
CASSSSRPTAYNSPLHF	TRBJ1-6	TRBV7-9
CSAPSGGVPGELFF	TRBJ2-2	TRBV20-1
CASSLVSGLERIETQYF	TRBJ2-5	TRBV7-2
CASRPDSRNEKLFF	TRBJ1-4	TRBV12-3/TRBV12-4
CASRLVETQYF	TRBJ2-5	TRBV13
CASSPVKGIASEQFF	TRBJ2-1	TRBV18
CASSVAGGVNNNEQFF	TRBJ2-1	TRBV9
CASSLTGTDTYEQYF	TRBJ2-7	TRBV7-3
CASSLTGTSGYNEQFF	TRBJ2-1	TRBV5-1
CASSVGVRVTNEKLFF	TRBJ1-4	TRBV9
CASSPGHRGYTF	TRBJ1-2	TRBV7-8
CSGQGNTGELFF	TRBJ2-2	TRBV29-1
CSAEGWNEQYF	TRBJ2-7	TRBV20-1
CASSHQKGLAAETQYF	TRBJ2-5	TRBV3-1
CASSVEGGGLEETQYF	TRBJ2-5	TRBV9
CASSLNRRQETQYF	TRBJ2-5	TRBV7-9
CASSSTWLENTGELFF	TRBJ2-2	TRBV12-3/TRBV12-4
CASSPSGTPTGANVLTF	TRBJ2-6	TRBV6-1
CASSYYFSYEQYF	TRBJ2-7	TRBV6-5
CATSDLMGSEQYF	TRBJ2-7	TRBV24-1